This TCR beta chain was captured in a study of shared clonotypes between healthy human individuals. Study summary: Every donor yielded three CD4 naive, three CD4 memory, two CD8 naive and one CD8 memory plate.

Study outcomes and limitations: Several donors held around 5% of naive CD4 clonotypes in common. In general, naive subsets displayed greater estimated richness than memory subsets did. Non-shared clonotypes had lower generation probabilities than those shared by all four donors.

Produced via immunoSEQ multiplex PCR; TCRdb's table is partial and in-frame only. Altogether hundreds of thousands of clones are present, around 96% being singletons, with the ten largest covering about 0.34%. For this clone: Its antigen is unknown.

Sequencing was done on a sample of memory CD8+ T cells sorted from blood. Documented subset: CD45RO+ cells pooled with CCR7-negative TemRA cells. The sequence was obtained from a man aged 25 to 45 in good health.

As DNA, the CDR3 is TGTGCCAGCAGTTTATCACATGACTCCTACAATGAGCAGTTCTTC. It encodes CASSLSHDSYNEQFF. This rearrangement joins TRBV27 to TRBJ2-1; D is undetermined. CDR3 length equals 15 residues. Germline CDR1 is MNHEY and CDR2 is SMNVEV (reference sequence). The ends were cut back, 0 bases at V and 0 bases at J, with 6 bases in the middle.